The present T cell receptor (beta chain) was sequenced within a study of blood T cell repertoires in COVID-19. Across the study: The United States, Italy and Spain provided the acute and convalescent COVID-19 samples.

Assay used: immunoSEQ multiplex PCR; TCRdb lists only in-frame clones, some missing. The sample holds about 300,000 clones, about 87% seen once. The germline CDR1 and CDR2 sequences are SGHDT and YYEEEE. V dropped 4 bases and J dropped 0; count of bases not matched to a gene: 5. The CDR3 spans 15 residues. This clone was observed a single time. The clonotype comes from an older man with acute or convalescent COVID-19. The chain recombines TRBV5-6 with TRBJ2-3; 7 bases are a match to TRBD2. Sequencing input: peripheral blood. DNA for the CDR3: TGTGCCAGCAGCAATGGACTAGTGAGCACAGATACGCAGTATTTT. Translated, it gives CASSNGLVSTDTQYF. Drawing the rest from reference TRBV5-6 and TRBJ2-3, the complete variable domain is DAGVTQSPTHLIKTRGQQVTLRCSPKSGHDTVSWYQQALGQGPQFIFQYYEEEERQRGNFPDRFSGHQFPNYSSELNVNALLLGDSALYLCASSNGLVSTDTQYFGPGTRLTVL.